This T cell receptor beta chain was sequenced during a study of radiotherapy plus CTLA-4 blockade in lung cancer. V lost 3 bases and J 6 bases, leaving 19 bases between the germline ends. CDR1 is LNHDA, CDR2 SQIVND, per germline (reference sequence). This CDR3 region has 16 residues. The method was immunoSEQ multiplex PCR; TCRdb's version includes in-frame clones alone and lacks a portion of them. Among tens of thousands of clones listed, about 72% were seen once. The sequence was collected from a human donor with non-small cell lung cancer who had stable disease on radiotherapy plus ipilimumab. This chain joins TRBV19 and TRBJ2-3, with D perhaps assigned TRBD1 or TRBD2 (5 bases each). The starting material was peripheral blood, obtained from a patient treated with radiotherapy plus ipilimumab. CDR3 coding DNA: TGTGCCAGTAGTATGAGGGGACCCGCCGGCGCGGATACGCAGTATTTT. It encodes CASSMRGPAGADTQYF. Full variable domain (missing parts from reference TRBV19 and TRBJ2-3): DGGITQSPKYLFRKEGQNVTLSCEQNLNHDAMYWYRQDPGQGLRLIYYSQIVNDFQKGDIAEGYSVSREKKESFPLTVTSAQKNPTAFYLCASSMRGPAGADTQYFGPGTRLTVL.